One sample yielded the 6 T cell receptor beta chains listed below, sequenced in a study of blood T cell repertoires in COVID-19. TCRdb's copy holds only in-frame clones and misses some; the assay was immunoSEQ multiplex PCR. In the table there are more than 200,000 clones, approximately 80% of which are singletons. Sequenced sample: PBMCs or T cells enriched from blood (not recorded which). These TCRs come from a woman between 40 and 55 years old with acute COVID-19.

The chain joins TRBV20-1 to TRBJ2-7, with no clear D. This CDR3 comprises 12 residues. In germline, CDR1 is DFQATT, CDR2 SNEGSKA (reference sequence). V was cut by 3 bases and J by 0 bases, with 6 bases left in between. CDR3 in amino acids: CSASSVSYEQYF. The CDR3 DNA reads TGCAGTGCTAGTTCCGTCTCCTACGAGCAGTACTTC.

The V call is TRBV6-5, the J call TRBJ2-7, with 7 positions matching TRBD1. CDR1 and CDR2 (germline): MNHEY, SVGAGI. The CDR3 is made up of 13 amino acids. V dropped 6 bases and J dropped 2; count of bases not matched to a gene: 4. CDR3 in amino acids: CASRPTGTYEQYF. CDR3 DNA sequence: TGTGCCAGCAGGCCGACAGGGACCTACGAGCAGTACTTC.

CDR3 nucleotides: TGCGCCAGCAGTATGGACAGCCACAACTATGGCTACACCTTC. It codes for CASSMDSHNYGYTF. This sequence joins TRBV5-1 and TRBJ1-2, with D possibly being TRBD1 (6 bases). This CDR3 contains 14 residues. The V gene's germline CDR1 is SGHRS and CDR2 YFSETQ. V was cut by 5 bases and J by 2 bases, with 13 bases left in between. Based on the CDR3 plus reference TRBV5-1 and TRBJ1-2, the full variable domain is KAGVTQTPRYLIKTRGQQVTLSCSPISGHRSVSWYQQTPGQGLQFLFEYFSETQRNKGNFPGRFSGRQFSNSRSEMNVSTLELGDSALYLCASSMDSHNYGYTFGSGTRLTVV.

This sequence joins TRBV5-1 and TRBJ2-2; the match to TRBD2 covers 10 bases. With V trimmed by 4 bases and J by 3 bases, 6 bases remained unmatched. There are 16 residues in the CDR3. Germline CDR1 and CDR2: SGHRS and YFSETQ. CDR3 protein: CASSPQLAGHTGELFF. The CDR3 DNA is TGCGCCAGCAGCCCCCAACTAGCGGGGCACACCGGGGAGCTGTTTTTT.

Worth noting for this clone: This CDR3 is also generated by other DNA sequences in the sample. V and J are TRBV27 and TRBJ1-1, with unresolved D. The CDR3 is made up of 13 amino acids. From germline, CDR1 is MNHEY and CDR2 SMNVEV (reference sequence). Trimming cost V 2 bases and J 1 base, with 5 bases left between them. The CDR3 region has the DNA TGTGCCAGCAGTTTAGGCAGGAACACTGAAGCTTTCTTT. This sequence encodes CASSLGRNTEAFF.

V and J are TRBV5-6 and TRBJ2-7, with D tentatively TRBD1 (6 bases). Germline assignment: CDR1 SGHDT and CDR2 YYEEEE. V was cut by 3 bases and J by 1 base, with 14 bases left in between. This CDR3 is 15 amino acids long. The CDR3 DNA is TGTGCCAGCAGCTCGGCGACAGGCTATTCCTACGAGCAGTACTTC. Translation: CASSSATGYSYEQYF.